This paragraph reports one T cell receptor beta chain. Its antigen is not known. The sample originates from a study of T cells in localized non-small cell lung cancer. Study-wide points: The tumor had only one region sequenced, so heterogeneity remains possible. Prolonged overall survival went with higher T cell density in the blood.

Clones were sequenced by immunoSEQ multiplex PCR, and TCRdb holds only the in-frame ones, with some missing. This sample has about 2,000 clones; around 30% occur once, and the top ten carry roughly a sixth. The CDR3 is 18 amino acids. Trimming cost V 3 bases and J 4 bases, with 22 bases left between them. Germline V gives CDR1 KGHSH, CDR2 LQKENI. This chain links TRBV18 with TRBJ1-3; D might be TRBD1 (5 bases). The sequence came from a woman aged 35-75 years with stage II squamous cell lung carcinoma. The input for sequencing was normal lung tissue next to the tumor, taken before any cancer treatment. The CDR3 DNA is TGTGCCAGCTCACCCCCGGGGCAGGCGGCGAGGATCGGAAACACCATATATTTT. Translating it yields CASSPPGQAARIGNTIYF.